One sample yielded the 13 T cell receptor beta chains listed below, sequenced in a study of blood T cell repertoires in COVID-19. This table comes from immunoSEQ multiplex PCR, and its TCRdb copy is limited to in-frame clones, with some not included. Seen here are 250,000 or so clones, around 80% observed once, and the top ten hold 2% to 2.5%. Sequenced input: peripheral blood. The receptor set was obtained from a man aged 35 to 55 who had recovered from COVID-19.

In this sample, this clone turned up once. In DNA form, the CDR3 reads TGTGCCAGTAGTTCCCTGACAGGGGAATCAGATACGCAGTATTTT. It specifies CASSSLTGESDTQYF. The J gene is TRBJ2-3, the V gene TRBV19, with 8 positions matching TRBD1. Germline CDR1 LNHDA, CDR2 SQIVND (reference sequence). The CDR3 is 15 residues long. The junction had 8 bases not matched to a gene; V was cut back by 5 bases and J by 4 bases.

This clone was detected many times. Other DNA sequences in this specimen translate into the identical CDR3. This sequence joins TRBV5-8 and TRBJ1-5; tentatively, D is TRBD1 (5 bases). CDR3 length equals 14 residues. Germline V gives CDR1 SGHTS, CDR2 YDEGEE. Trimming took off 2 bases at V and 1 base at J, with 7 bases between the two ends. The CDR3 region has the DNA TGTGCCAGCAGCTTCGGGGGGAGCAATCAGCCCCAGCATTTT. Translation gives CASSFGGSNQPQHF.

The rearrangement links TRBV3-1 (or the pseudogene TRBV3-2) to TRBJ2-7, with D tentatively TRBD2 (5 bases). Trimming cost V 0 bases and J 2 bases, with 14 bases left between them. The CDR3 is 16 residues long. CDR1 is LGHDT and CDR2 is YNNKEL in the germline V gene (reference sequence). Here the CDR3 reads CASSQDRDYRTYEQYF. The CDR3 DNA is TGTGCCAGCAGCCAAGATCGCGACTATCGTACCTACGAGCAGTACTTC.

This rearrangement joins TRBV12-3 or TRBV12-4 to TRBJ2-5; TRBD1 matches 7 bases. This CDR3 contains 13 residues. V dropped 6 bases and J dropped 1; count of bases not matched to a gene: 2. CDR3 in amino acids: CASRRDSQETQYF. In nucleotides, the CDR3 is TGTGCCAGCAGACGGGACAGCCAAGAGACCCAGTACTTC.

CDR3 nucleotides: TGTGCCATCAGTGGGAACAGGGCTCCCCAGCATTTT. Translating it yields CAISGNRAPQHF. The rearrangement links TRBV10-3 to TRBJ1-5; tentatively, D is TRBD1 (6 bases). This CDR3 is 12 amino acids long. Germline values: CDR1 ENHRY, CDR2 SYGVKD. With 4 bases removed from V and 10 bases from J, the gap between germline ends came to 11 bases.

The chain joins TRBV6-2 or TRBV6-3 to TRBJ1-2; a weak D match, TRBD1 (5 bases). Trimming left V 2 bases short and J 4 bases short, with 11 bases between. The germline V gene has CDR1 MNHEY and CDR2 SVGEGT. The CDR3 consists of 14 residues. The CDR3 sequence is CASSYLAGLYGYTF. In DNA, the CDR3 is TGTGCCAGCAGTTACCTCGCAGGGCTCTATGGCTACACCTTC.

The chain combines TRBV5-4 with TRBJ2-1; 11 bases line up with TRBD2. There are 16 residues in the CDR3. Germline V gives CDR1 SGHNT, CDR2 YYREEE (reference sequence). V dropped 3 bases and J dropped 4; count of bases not matched to a gene: 6. Here the CDR3 DNA reads TGTGCCAGCAGCTCACCGCTAGCGGGAGGATACAATGAGCAGTTCTTC. Protein sequence: CASSSPLAGGYNEQFF.

The chain has TRBV6-5 and TRBJ1-5; D gene uncertain. Per the germline V gene, CDR1 is MNHEY and CDR2 is SVGAGI. The length of the CDR3 is 14 residues. V dropped 7 bases and J dropped 0 bases, with 10 bases sitting between them. DNA of the CDR3: TGTGCCAGCACACAGTTCATTAGCAATCAGCCCCAGCATTTT. Translated, it gives CASTQFISNQPQHF.

The rearrangement uses TRBV6-6 and TRBJ2-3; D ambiguous. Germline CDR1 MNHNY, CDR2 SVGAGI (reference sequence). With 6 bases removed from V and 4 bases from J, the gap between germline ends came to 17 bases. This CDR3 is 15 amino acids long. The CDR3 region has the DNA TGTGCCAGCAGGCTACGACAAATGGTGGCAGATACGCAGTATTTT. As protein: CASRLRQMVADTQYF.

The chain uses TRBV6-2 or TRBV6-3 and TRBJ2-1; D perhaps matches TRBD2 (5 bases). The CDR3 loop spans 13 amino acids. Germline V CDR1 and CDR2: MNHEY, SVGEGT. Trimming left V 4 bases short and J 6 bases short, with 10 bases between. CDR3: CASSFGSGNEQFF. CDR3 coding DNA: TGTGCCAGCAGTTTTGGGAGCGGCAATGAGCAGTTCTTC.

This clone was picked up one time. The CDR3 here is CASRAIYTEQYF. The CDR3 DNA is TGTGCCAGCAGGGCAATATATACCGAGCAGTACTTC. This chain uses TRBV5-8 with TRBJ2-7, with unresolved D. This CDR3 region has 12 residues. Trimming stripped 5 bases from V and 6 bases from J, with 12 bases between. The germline gives CDR1 SGHTS, CDR2 YDEGEE. Based on the CDR3 plus reference TRBV5-8 and TRBJ2-7, the full variable domain is EAGVTQSPTHLIKTRGQQATLRCSPISGHTSVYWYQQALGLGLQFLLWYDEGEERNRGNFPPRFSGRQFPNYSSELNVNALELEDSALYLCASRAIYTEQYFGPGTRLTVT.

The chain links TRBV2 to TRBJ2-5; the D is unclear. From germline, CDR1 is SNHLY and CDR2 FYNNEI. V was trimmed by 8 bases and J by 5 bases, leaving 12 bases between them. The CDR3 runs 12 residues. The CDR3 nucleotides read TGTGCCAGCGGCAGGATCCGGGAGACCCAGTACTTC. This sequence encodes CASGRIRETQYF.

The J gene is TRBJ2-3, the V gene TRBV5-1, with D maybe TRBD2 (6 bases). The V gene lost 3 bases and the J gene lost 5 bases, with 10 bases spanning the gap. Germline lookup yields CDR1 SGHRS and CDR2 YFSETQ. The CDR3 extends over 13 amino acids. In nucleotides, the CDR3 is TGCGCCAGCAGCTCACTGGGGGGAGATACGCAGTATTTT. Protein sequence: CASSSLGGDTQYF.